The 14 T cell receptor beta chains in this list originate from one sample, sequenced in a study of shared clonotypes between healthy human individuals (dated by TCRdb to about 2020). Receptor libraries were prepared by the immunoSEQ multiplex PCR assay. TCRdb mirrors the immuneACCESS table, restricted to in-frame sequences. Some clones are absent from its copies; in checked studies, under half trace to an unresolved V gene, and the reason for the others is unknown. Present in this sample are roughly 520,000 clones, roughly 95% of which were seen just once. The biggest ten clones account for about 0.064% of the sample. The material sequenced was naive CD4+ T cells sorted from blood. Taken with the paper, the label for cell subset or site translates to: CD45RA+ positively selected. The receptor source for this set is a woman in her thirties in good health.

This rearrangement joins TRBV6-1 to TRBJ2-5; D is undetermined. V was shortened by 4 bases and J by 4 bases, with 13 bases between the two germline ends. Looked up from germline, CDR1 is MNHNS and CDR2 is SASEGT. There are 14 residues in the CDR3. CDR3 region: CASSGARSLETQYF. The CDR3 DNA sequence: TGTGCCAGCAGTGGCGCTAGAAGCTTAGAGACCCAGTACTTC.

The rearrangement uses TRBV28 and TRBJ2-2; D is unresolved. Trimming stripped 6 bases from V and 5 bases from J, with 16 bases between. The CDR3 is 15 amino acids. Germline values: CDR1 MDHEN, CDR2 SYDVKM. The CDR3 nucleotides are TGTGCCAGCAGCCAAGAATTGGGGAAAACCGGGGAGCTGTTTTTT. Encoded protein: CASSQELGKTGELFF.

The chain joins TRBV19 to TRBJ1-2, with 7 bases that match TRBD1. This CDR3 spans 15 amino acids. V lost 5 bases, J lost 4 bases, and 10 bases stayed unmatched. The germline V gene encodes CDR1 LNHDA and CDR2 SQIVND (reference sequence). The CDR3 here is CASSLQDRISYGYTF. The CDR3 coding sequence is TGTGCCAGTAGTTTGCAGGACAGGATCAGCTATGGCTACACCTTC.

The chain links TRBV28 to TRBJ1-2; 11 bases agree with TRBD1. This CDR3 spans 16 amino acids. Germline V CDR1 and CDR2: MDHEN, SYDVKM. Trimming removed 5 bases from V and 2 bases from J; junction bases left unmatched: 7. Here the CDR3 DNA reads TGTGCCAGCAGTGACGGGACAGGGGGACCCAACTATGGCTACACCTTC. This gives the protein CASSDGTGGPNYGYTF.

The DNA of the CDR3 is TGTGCCAGCACGGGACTAGCGGGCTCCAATGAGCAGTTCTTC. This gives the protein CASTGLAGSNEQFF. This rearrangement joins TRBV28 to TRBJ2-1, with 12 bases matching TRBD2. Looked up from germline, CDR1 is MDHEN and CDR2 is SYDVKM. The CDR3 runs 14 residues. After removal of 7 bases from V and 6 bases from J, the junction contained 4 bases not matched to a gene.

The rearrangement uses TRBV6-6 and TRBJ2-1; 8 positions match TRBD2. The CDR3 extends over 15 amino acids. The germline V gene encodes CDR1 MNHNY and CDR2 SVGAGI (reference sequence). The ends lost 4 bases at V and 9 bases at J; junction bases unmatched: 11. In DNA, the CDR3 is TGTGCCAGCAGTTCCCTCTTAGCGGGACCCGGTGAGCAGTTCTTC. This sequence encodes CASSSLLAGPGEQFF.

This sequence joins TRBV28 and TRBJ2-7; the D is unclear. V was clipped by 6 bases and J by 2 bases, with 17 bases between them. CDR3 length: 15 residues. Germline values: CDR1 MDHEN, CDR2 SYDVKM. CDR3 nucleotide sequence: TGTGCCAGCAGCCCGGGCTCTAGTTCTACCTACGAGCAGTACTTC. It translates to CASSPGSSSTYEQYF. The variable domain in full, completed from reference TRBV28 and TRBJ2-7, reads DVKVTQSSRYLVKRTGEKVFLECVQDMDHENMFWYRQDPGLGLRLIYFSYDVKMKEKGDIPEGYSVSREKKERFSLILESASTNQTSMYLCASSPGSSSTYEQYFGPGTRLTVT.

V gene TRBV11-2 combines with J gene TRBJ2-1; D tentatively fits TRBD1 or TRBD2 (5 bases each). Germline lookup yields CDR1 SGHAT and CDR2 FQNNGV. Between the trimmed V and J ends, which lost 5 bases and 6 bases, there was a span of 17 bases. The CDR3 is made up of 15 amino acids. The CDR3 bases are TGTGCCAGCAGCAGAGGGGTAGCTGGAGGCAATGAGCAGTTCTTC. It yields the protein CASSRGVAGGNEQFF.

The rearrangement uses TRBV19 and TRBJ2-5; 11 bases map to TRBD1. Per germline, CDR1 LNHDA and CDR2 SQIVND (reference sequence). The CDR3 spans 18 residues. V dropped 5 bases and J dropped 5; count of bases not matched to a gene: 16. The CDR3 loop reads CASSEDRGPNVGVETQYF. The CDR3 region has the DNA TGTGCCAGTAGTGAGGACAGGGGGCCAAACGTCGGTGTTGAGACCCAGTACTTC.

The genes are TRBV27 and TRBJ2-7, with 9 bases identical to TRBD2. V shed 2 bases and J 4 bases; nucleotides not matched to a gene: 9. Per the germline V gene, CDR1 is MNHEY and CDR2 is SMNVEV (reference sequence). The CDR3 is 16 residues long. This chain's CDR3 is CASSLRVGGRGYEQYF. The CDR3 coding sequence is TGTGCCAGCAGTTTAAGGGTTGGCGGGAGGGGATACGAGCAGTACTTC.

The genes are TRBV20-1 and TRBJ1-2; unclear D gene. The length of the CDR3 is 10 residues. Germline-derived CDR1 and CDR2 are DFQATT and SNEGSKA (reference sequence). V lost 5 bases, J lost 8 bases, and 9 bases lay in between. The CDR3: CSASTAGYTF. The CDR3 DNA reads TGCAGTGCTTCTACAGCAGGCTACACCTTC.

The chain links TRBV5-1 to TRBJ1-1; D is undetermined. CDR1 and CDR2 from the germline V gene are SGHRS and YFSETQ. The germline V and J ends were trimmed by 3 bases and 5 bases, with 26 bases remaining between them. This CDR3 region has 18 residues. The CDR3 loop reads CASSSNPRTRFSQTEAFF. CDR3 coding DNA: TGCGCCAGCAGCTCGAACCCTCGGACCCGTTTTTCGCAAACTGAAGCTTTCTTT. Based on the CDR3 plus reference TRBV5-1 and TRBJ1-1, the full variable domain is KAGVTQTPRYLIKTRGQQVTLSCSPISGHRSVSWYQQTPGQGLQFLFEYFSETQRNKGNFPGRFSGRQFSNSRSEMNVSTLELGDSALYLCASSSNPRTRFSQTEAFFGQGTRLTVV.

V and J are TRBV27 and TRBJ1-1; 8 bases match TRBD1. Germline V lookup: CDR1 MNHEY, CDR2 SMNVEV (reference sequence). With V trimmed by 7 bases and J by 5 bases, 9 bases remained unmatched. The CDR3 length is 14 residues. The DNA of the CDR3 is TGTGCCAGCATTAGGCACAGGGGGGGTACTGAAGCTTTCTTT. It translates to CASIRHRGGTEAFF.

The chain recombines TRBV28 with TRBJ2-7; D may correspond to TRBD1 or TRBD2 (6 bases each). Trimming shortened V by 10 bases and J by 6 bases, and 13 bases separated the two germline ends. Germline-derived CDR1 and CDR2 are MDHEN and SYDVKM. This CDR3 has 11 amino acids. In nucleotides, the CDR3 is TGTGCCATTTTCGAGGGGGGCGAGCAGTACTTC. Residues: CAIFEGGEQYF.